This T cell receptor beta chain originates from a study of cytomegalovirus exposure and HLA in healthy donors. Broader study findings: Some segments of the V type, notably TRBV6-2 and TRBV6-3, were excluded as indistinguishable. The authors confirmed in vitro that a few CMV-associated chains were specific for CMV antigens. The classifier reportedly diagnosed cytomegalovirus status with high specificity and sensitivity.

The study ran its PCR with 60 Vbeta and 13 Jbeta primers. The assay was immunoSEQ multiplex PCR, and TCRdb's table has in-frame clones only and misses some. The top ten clones hold 8% to 13% of a sample with about 150,000 clones, around two thirds of them seen once. Points on this clone: Its target is not known.

This CDR3 is 15 amino acids long. The V and J ends lost 4 bases and 1 base respectively, with 14 bases between them. Per germline, CDR1 SGHRS and CDR2 YFSETQ. The sample comprised PBMCs. The receptor's source is a man aged 25 to 45 in good health and CMV-seropositive. The chain has TRBV5-1 and TRBJ1-1; D is perhaps TRBD1 (6 bases). The CDR3 bases are TGCGCCAGCAGCAGTGAGGACAGCTCGAACACTGAAGCTTTCTTT. It codes for CASSSEDSSNTEAFF.